Shown below are 5 T cell receptor beta chains from a single sample sequenced in a study of blood T cells in healthy people across ages (dated by TCRdb to the mid-2010s). Library generation was performed with 5' RACE. These reads were obtained on an Illumina HiSeq 2500. A second 7 to 11 cycle PCR used a sample-barcoded 5' primer and a J-beta primer mix. TCRdb applied fastp at Q25 and MiXCR to the public reads, then kept only in-frame beta chains. Rows are combined by CDR3 protein, so each entry shows the most common genes and DNA. The sample table lists 1,500,000 or so distinct CDR3 sequences, 40% to 45% of them with a count of one. Of the sample, over 3.5% falls within the top ten clones. The source material was blood. These receptors were taken from a young woman in good health.

This clonotype was counted only a few times. The V call is TRBV7-2, the J call TRBJ1-6; D gene unclear. The CDR3 loop spans 14 amino acids. Germline CDR1 SGHTA, CDR2 FQGNSA. The V and J ends lost 0 bases and 7 bases respectively, with 7 bases between them. CDR3 in amino acids: CASSLAGLNSPLHF. The CDR3 bases are TGTGCCAGCAGCTTAGCTGGCTTAAATTCACCCCTCCACTTT.

The chain recombines TRBV7-9 with TRBJ2-1, with a possible D match to TRBD2 (5 bases). Germline V gene sequence: CDR1 SEHNR, CDR2 FQNEAQ (reference sequence). The CDR3 extends over 13 amino acids. V dropped 1 base and J dropped 10 bases, with 11 bases sitting between them. CDR3 region: CASSLVWEQEQFF. The CDR3 nucleotides read TGTGCCAGCAGCTTAGTATGGGAGCAGGAGCAGTTCTTC.

This chain's CDR3 is CASSLRSLGSTDTQYF. The CDR3, as DNA: TGCGCCAGCAGCTTGAGGTCATTGGGAAGCACAGATACGCAGTATTTT. The chain combines TRBV5-1 with TRBJ2-3; no reliable D call. Per the germline V gene, CDR1 is SGHRS and CDR2 is YFSETQ. The V gene lost 1 base and the J gene lost 0 bases, with 12 bases spanning the gap. This CDR3 has 16 residues.

This chain uses TRBV20-1 with TRBJ1-4; no firm D call. Per germline, CDR1 DFQATT and CDR2 SNEGSKA (reference sequence). CDR3 length: 11 amino acids. The CDR3 spells CSANGGEKLFF. The CDR3 nucleotides are TGCAGCGCGAACGGCGGGGAAAAACTGTTTTTT.

This clonotype was seen a few times. A single base separates this from a much larger clone, so it may be a read error. The chain carries TRBV7-2 and TRBJ2-1; unclear D gene. The DNA end favors TRBJ2-7, so the J call may be wrong. Germline CDR1 SGHTA, CDR2 FQGNSA. The CDR3 consists of 15 residues. The CDR3 is CASSLGGNHYNEQYF. CDR3 DNA sequence: TGTGCCAGCAGCTTAGGCGGTAATCACTACAATGAGCAGTACTTC.